These 22 T cell receptor beta chains originate from one sample sequenced in a study of beta chain features in type 1 diabetes. The study reverse transcribed the entire isolated RNA, so it sequenced expressed TCRB transcripts. This table comes from immunoSEQ multiplex PCR, and its TCRdb copy is limited to in-frame clones, with some not included. The sample has hundreds of thousands of clones, roughly a sixth seen once. The material sequenced was naive CD4+ T cells from blood. These receptors all come from a young man in good health.

This clone turned up a few times. The rearrangement joins TRBV6-5 to TRBJ1-2; D is uncertain. Trimming took 6 bases from V and 8 from J, leaving 16 bases between them. The CDR3 consists of 13 residues. Germline V CDR1 and CDR2: MNHEY, SVGAGI. CDR3 nucleotide sequence: TGTGCCAGCAGCGCAAGGTCACTTGGGGGCTACACCTTC. It encodes CASSARSLGGYTF.

This clone was observed at least ten times. The V call is TRBV14, the J call TRBJ2-1, with D hard to call. CDR3 size: 12 residues. Germline lookup yields CDR1 SGHDN and CDR2 FVKESK. V lost 5 bases and J lost 7, with 9 bases in between. CDR3: CASSVRSNEQFF. DNA of the CDR3: TGTGCCAGCAGCGTACGTAGTAATGAGCAGTTCTTC.

With respect to this clone: One junction end does not reproduce the germline sequence, and a read error may be involved. Here the CDR3 DNA reads TGCAGTGCTAGAGATCGTAAACAGACCTGTTTC. This encodes CSARDRKQTCF. The V gene is TRBV20-1, the J gene TRBJ2-7, with unresolved D. Germline V CDR1 and CDR2: DFQATT, SNEGSKA (reference sequence). The CDR3 spans 11 residues.

This clone was seen more than once but under ten times. Other DNA variants within this sample encode the same CDR3. The chain employs TRBV5-1 and TRBJ2-7, with D perhaps given as TRBD1 or TRBD2 (5 bases each). There are 12 residues in the CDR3. V gave up 4 bases and J gave up 3 bases, with 8 bases separating them. Germline V gene data show CDR1 as SGHRS and CDR2 as YFSETQ. The DNA for the CDR3 is TGCGCCAGCAGCCGGGACCGCTACGAGCAGTACTTC. Translated, it gives CASSRDRYEQYF.

The chain has TRBV6-5 and TRBJ2-4, with 8 bases aligning to TRBD2. Looked up from germline, CDR1 is MNHEY and CDR2 is SVGAGI. V was clipped by 6 bases and J by 5 bases; unmatched bases: 3. This CDR3 has 13 residues. DNA of the CDR3: TGTGCCAGCAGGACTAGCGCGGAAAACATTCAGTACTTC. Translating gives CASRTSAENIQYF.

The V call is TRBV20-1, the J call TRBJ2-1; a weak D match, TRBD1 (5 bases). This CDR3 spans 11 amino acids. The V gene's germline CDR1 is DFQATT and CDR2 SNEGSKA (reference sequence). The V end was cut by 6 bases, the J end by 9 bases, with 12 bases between. The chain's CDR3 is CSANRPSEQFF. CDR3 DNA sequence: TGCAGTGCCAACAGGCCGAGTGAGCAGTTCTTC.

The CDR3 DNA reads as TGTGCCAGCAGCCTTACCGCAGGAACGAACACTGAAGCTTTCTTT. Its translation is CASSLTAGTNTEAFF. This sequence joins TRBV7-6 and TRBJ1-1; D is unclear. V lost 5 bases and J lost 1, with 14 bases in between. The germline V gene encodes CDR1 SGHVS and CDR2 FNYEAQ. This CDR3 region has 15 residues.

This clone appeared a few times. V usage is TRBV12-5 and J usage is TRBJ2-7, with 10 bases matching TRBD1. Germline V gene sequence: CDR1 LGHNT, CDR2 FRNRAP. J gave up 5 bases and V 7 bases, and 8 bases lay outside the gene matches. The CDR3 totals 14 residues. CDR3 coding DNA: TGTGCTAGTGCCATGGGACAGGGGAGCGACGAGCAGTACTTC. It yields the protein CASAMGQGSDEQYF.

The chain employs TRBV5-6 and TRBJ2-1; D remains unclear. CDR3 size: 16 residues. V was trimmed by 2 bases and J by 4 bases, leaving 16 bases between them. CDR1 is SGHDT and CDR2 is YYEEEE in the germline V gene. The CDR3 sequence: CASSLFGSRGYNEQFF. In DNA form, the CDR3 reads TGTGCCAGCAGCTTATTCGGCTCGAGAGGATACAATGAGCAGTTCTTC.

CDR3 nucleotide sequence: TGTGCCAGCAGCTTAGGCCCACAGGGTGGGGACTATGGCTACACCTTC. Amino acids: CASSLGPQGGDYGYTF. The V gene is TRBV7-9, the J gene TRBJ1-2; maybe TRBD1 (6 bases). CDR3 length: 16 amino acids. Germline CDR1 SEHNR, CDR2 FQNEAQ (reference sequence). The germline V and J ends were trimmed by 1 base and 3 bases, with 15 bases remaining between them.

There are a few counts of this clone. The chain is built from TRBV19 and TRBJ2-2; no definite D call. From germline, CDR1 is LNHDA and CDR2 SQIVND (reference sequence). This CDR3 has 12 residues. Trimming took 7 bases from V and 4 from J, leaving 7 bases between them. CDR3 DNA sequence: TGTGCCAGTATAAGGTTCACCGGGGAGCTGTTTTTT. Translation gives CASIRFTGELFF.

In DNA, the CDR3 is TGTGCCTGGAACAGGCTGATAAACTATGGCTACACCTTC. This sequence encodes CAWNRLINYGYTF. This sequence joins TRBV30 and TRBJ1-2, with D maybe TRBD1 (5 bases). Per the germline V gene, CDR1 is GTSNPN and CDR2 is SVGIG (reference sequence). Trimming left V 4 bases short and J 2 bases short, with 11 bases between. The CDR3 sequence is 13 residues long.

The V call is TRBV14, the J call TRBJ2-7; 7 nucleotides align to TRBD1. Germline lookup yields CDR1 SGHDN and CDR2 FVKESK. The CDR3 spans 17 residues. After removal of 3 bases from V and 6 bases from J, the junction contained 17 bases not matched to a gene. The DNA for the CDR3 is TGTGCCAGCAGCCAGCCATGGCCCCCGGGACAGATACTCGAGCAGTACTTC. Translation: CASSQPWPPGQILEQYF. Full variable domain (rest looked up from reference TRBV14 and TRBJ2-7): EAGVTQFPSHSVIEKGQTVTLRCDPISGHDNLYWYRRVMGKEIKFLLHFVKESKQDESGMPNNRFLAERTGGTYSTLKVQPAELEDSGVYFCASSQPWPPGQILEQYFGPGTRLTVT.

On this clone: Other nucleotide sequences in the sample specify the same CDR3. This chain connects TRBV4-3 to TRBJ2-7, with D hard to call. Germline values: CDR1 LGHNA, CDR2 YSLEER. The CDR3 consists of 13 residues. V was clipped by 0 bases and J by 3 bases, with 6 bases between them. The CDR3 loop is CASSQDSGYEQYF. The CDR3 nucleotides are TGCGCCAGCAGCCAAGATTCGGGCTACGAGCAGTACTTC.

Only a few counts were recorded for this clone. The chain uses TRBV28 and TRBJ1-2; TRBD1 matches 9 bases. Germline-derived CDR1 and CDR2 are MDHEN and SYDVKM. The CDR3 runs to 14 residues. The ends lost 4 bases at V and 4 bases at J; junction bases unmatched: 4. The CDR3 DNA sequence: TGTGCCAGCAGTTACCGGACAGGGGCCTATGGCTACACCTTC. Protein: CASSYRTGAYGYTF.

The chain recombines TRBV18 with TRBJ1-2, with TRBD1 matching 10 bases. CDR3 length: 16 amino acids. V was pared by 1 base and J by 4 bases, with 6 bases of the junction left unmatched. Per germline, CDR1 KGHSH and CDR2 LQKENI. The CDR3 spells CASSPQWGQGTYGYTF. The CDR3 coding sequence is TGTGCCAGCTCACCACAATGGGGACAGGGGACCTATGGCTACACCTTC.

This clone turned up a few times. The V call is TRBV29-1, the J call TRBJ2-5; possibly TRBD1 for D (5 bases). Trimming cost V 6 bases and J 5 bases, with 13 bases left between them. CDR3 length: 12 amino acids. Germline loops: CDR1 SQVTM, CDR2 ANQGSEA. The CDR3 DNA follows: TGCAGCGTGGAACAGGTACGGGAGACCCAGTACTTC. Protein product: CSVEQVRETQYF. The full variable domain, with the rest looked up from reference TRBV29-1 and TRBJ2-5, is SAVISQKPSRDICQRGTSLTIQCQVDSQVTMMFWYRQQPGQSLTLIATANQGSEATYESGFVIDKFPISRPNLTFSTLTVSNMSPEDSSIYLCSVEQVRETQYFGPGTRLLVL.

Of note for this clone: Different DNA sequences within this sample yield the same CDR3. The chain carries TRBV5-4 and TRBJ1-5; D ambiguous. Germline CDR1 reads SGHNT; CDR2 reads YYREEE (reference sequence). V was shortened by 0 bases and J by 7 bases, with 5 bases between the two germline ends. The CDR3 covers 12 residues. CDR3 sequence: CASSLEGQPQHF. The CDR3, as DNA: TGTGCCAGCAGCTTGGAAGGGCAGCCCCAGCATTTT.

This clone showed up just a few times. The genes are TRBV2 and TRBJ1-5; TRBD1 might be the D (6 bases). The germline V gene has CDR1 SNHLY and CDR2 FYNNEI. This CDR3 is 15 amino acids long. Trimming removed 6 bases at V and 2 bases at J, with 14 bases between. The CDR3 is CASSTGKWGNQPQHF. The CDR3 DNA reads as TGTGCCAGCAGCACAGGGAAATGGGGCAATCAGCCCCAGCATTTT.

CDR3 sequence: CASSAGKAGDSYEQYF. The DNA of the CDR3 is TGTGCCAGCAGCGCGGGTAAAGCGGGGGACTCCTACGAGCAGTACTTC. The chain recombines TRBV9 with TRBJ2-7; the match to TRBD2 covers 8 bases. Germline V gene sequence: CDR1 SGDLS, CDR2 YYNGEE. Losses at the gene ends were 3 bases for V and 0 bases for J; bases not matched to a gene: 8. The CDR3 contains 16 residues.

J is TRBJ2-5 and V is TRBV5-1, with TRBD2 matching over 9 bases. Trimming removed 1 base from V and 5 bases from J; junction bases left unmatched: 9. The CDR3 is made up of 16 amino acids. The germline V gene encodes CDR1 SGHRS and CDR2 YFSETQ. Here the CDR3 DNA reads TGCGCCAGCAGCTTGAGGCTAGCGGGATTGGTGGAGACCCAGTACTTC. Amino acids: CASSLRLAGLVETQYF.

This clone was observed a handful of times. This chain connects TRBV4-3 to TRBJ1-5, with TRBD1 matching over 8 bases. This CDR3 spans 17 amino acids. V lost 1 base to trimming and J lost 5 bases; unmatched junction nucleotides: 10. Germline CDR1 reads LGHNA; CDR2 reads YSLEER. CDR3 bases: TGCGCCAGCAGCCAAGCGACACGGACAGGGTCGGATCAGCCCCAGCATTTT. Its translation: CASSQATRTGSDQPQHF.